Detailed here is one T cell receptor (beta chain). The germline gives CDR1 MNHNS, CDR2 SASEGT. This CDR3 comprises 15 residues. Trimming stripped 0 bases from V and 2 bases from J, with 9 bases between. The sample is drawn from a study of blood T cell repertoires in COVID-19. Study-wide context: The study drew acute and convalescent COVID-19 samples from the United States, Italy and Spain.

TCRdb's copy holds only in-frame clones and misses some; the assay was immunoSEQ multiplex PCR. The sample lists 180,000 or so clones, under 90% occurring once. Sequencing used peripheral blood. This TCR derives from a man between 35 and 55 years old with acute or convalescent COVID-19. The rearrangement links TRBV6-1 to TRBJ2-3; D is ambiguous. Here the CDR3 reads CASSEAYHNTDTQYF. The CDR3 DNA follows: TGTGCCAGCAGTGAAGCGTACCACAACACAGATACGCAGTATTTT.